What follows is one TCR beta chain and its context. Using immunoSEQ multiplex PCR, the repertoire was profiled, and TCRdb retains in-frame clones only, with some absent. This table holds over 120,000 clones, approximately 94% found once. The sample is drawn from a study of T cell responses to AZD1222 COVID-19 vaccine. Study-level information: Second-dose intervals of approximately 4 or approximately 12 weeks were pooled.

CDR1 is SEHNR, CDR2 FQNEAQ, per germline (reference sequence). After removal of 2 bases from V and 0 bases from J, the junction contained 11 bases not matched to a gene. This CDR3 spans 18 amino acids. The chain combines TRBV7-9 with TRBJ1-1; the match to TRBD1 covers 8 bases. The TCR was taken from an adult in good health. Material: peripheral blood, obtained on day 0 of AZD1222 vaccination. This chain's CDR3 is CASSLTVTGGLMNTEAFF. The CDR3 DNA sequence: TGTGCCAGCAGCTTAACTGTCACAGGGGGTCTTATGAACACTGAAGCTTTCTTT.